A selection of T cell receptor beta chains follows, all from one sample in a study of T cells after yellow fever vaccination. From the 5' RACE reads, TCRdb called clonotypes with MiXCR, one entry per CDR3 protein. The sample consists of fewer than 400,000 distinct CDR3 sequences, around 6.4% of them appearing once. The specimen comprised PBMCs, sampled 5 days after the yellow fever booster vaccination. The source of these receptors is a man aged 25-45 years who received the YFV17D yellow fever vaccine. Both conserved end residues are part of each CDR3. Some rows have no size entry. The others give once, few or many, or a class for an expanded clone.

V	J	size	CDR3
TRBV20-1	TRBJ2-1	.	CSARDFSGSSYNEQFF
TRBV7-2	TRBJ2-7	few	CASSLAGAGSSFEQYF
TRBV12-3/TRBV12-4	TRBJ2-1	many	CASSFLYEQFF
TRBV7-2	TRBJ2-7	.	CASSFQGGSSYEQYF
TRBV7-2	TRBJ1-1	many	CASSPGTGMNTEAFF
TRBV20-1	TRBJ2-7	few	CSATDRIGYEQYF
TRBV20-1	TRBJ2-1	few	CSARDPGLAGGGSYNEQFF
TRBV20-1	TRBJ2-7	once	CCARDLNPGQSYEQYF
TRBV28	TRBJ2-2	few	CASINPGSTGELFF
TRBV7-9	TRBJ1-3	.	CTSSLGYVSGNTIYF
TRBV2	TRBJ2-3	.	CASCHRDLAGDGRTDTQYF
TRBV7-3	TRBJ2-1	many	CASSDPGTSNEQFF
TRBV7-6	TRBJ2-4	few	CASSQQGGNIQYF
TRBV4-3	TRBJ1-2	.	CASSQNRRAGGYTF
TRBV7-2	TRBJ2-7	many	CASSPDWASGYYEQYF
TRBV7-2	TRBJ2-3	.	CASSLLAAYTDTQYF
TRBV20-1	TRBJ2-2	many	CSARSRENTGELFF
TRBV12-3/TRBV12-4	TRBJ2-7	few	CASSLDWSPPGEQYF
TRBV5-1	TRBJ2-3	.	CASSTVRSGTDTQYF
TRBV4-3	TRBJ2-6	.	CASSPEGTGYSGANVLTF
TRBV5-1	TRBJ2-1	many	CASSLVLPSANEQFF
TRBV5-1	TRBJ2-5	few	CASSLRTSGRGAGETQYF
TRBV20-1	TRBJ2-7	few	CSARDTGTSEYEQYF
TRBV7-9	TRBJ2-1	many	CATAAQRETEDEQFF
TRBV6-5	TRBJ2-1	.	CASSYSEGTYNEQFF
TRBV20-1	TRBJ2-7	.	CSAPVSSYEQYF
TRBV20-1	TRBJ2-5	.	CSAEGGGKGRSETQYF
TRBV7-2	TRBJ2-1	.	CASSSISGRRGNEQFF
TRBV7-2	TRBJ1-4	many	CASSFRPNEKLFF